These T cell receptor beta chains were read from a single sample in a study of cytomegalovirus exposure and HLA in healthy donors. The method was immunoSEQ multiplex PCR; TCRdb's version includes in-frame clones alone and lacks a portion of them. The table has about 100,000 clones, 60% to 85% seen once. The sample taken for sequencing was PBMCs. Every receptor here comes from a man in his forties or fifties in good health and CMV-seropositive. Both conserved end residues are part of each CDR3. A D gene is named only where the DNA matches it firmly. Expanded clones are given a class, and other clones once, few, many or no size at all.

CDR3 protein,CDR3 DNA,J gene,CDR3 length,V gene,D gene,clone size
CASSLSLPDTQYF,TGTGCCAGCAGTTTATCACTACCAGATACGCAGTATTTT,TRBJ2-3,13,TRBV27,-,-
CAISSRQTGAHYGYTF,TGTGCCATCAGTTCACGCCAGACAGGGGCCCACTATGGCTACACCTTC,TRBJ1-2,16,TRBV10-3,TRBD1,-
CASSAEGGNQPQHF,TGTGCCAGCAGCGCCGAAGGGGGCAATCAGCCCCAGCATTTT,TRBJ1-5,14,TRBV9,-,-
CASSRGGPDSYEQYF,TGTGCCAGCAGCCGCGGGGGACCCGACTCCTACGAGCAGTACTTC,TRBJ2-7,15,TRBV7-8,TRBD2,-
CATRGGAHEGSYNSPLHF,TGTGCCACCCGGGGGGGGGCCCATGAAGGCTCCTATAATTCACCCCTCCACTTT,TRBJ1-6,18,TRBV19,-,-
CASRTTDTFSYTEAFF,TGTGCCAGTAGGACGACGGACACCTTTTCCTACACTGAAGCTTTCTTT,TRBJ1-1,16,TRBV19,-,-
CASSFLGGSTGLSNQPQHF,TGTGCCAGCAGCTTTTTGGGTGGGTCGACAGGGCTTAGCAATCAGCCCCAGCATTTT,TRBJ1-5,19,TRBV7-4,TRBD1,-
CASSPRAGVTDTQYF,TGTGCCAGCAGCCCTAGGGCGGGGGTCACAGATACGCAGTATTTT,TRBJ2-3,15,TRBV7-6,TRBD2,-
CASSQDWFQGSGNTIYF,TGCGCCAGCAGCCAAGATTGGTTCCAGGGATCTGGAAACACCATATATTTT,TRBJ1-3,17,TRBV4-1,-,-
CASSVEGVYSPLNF,TGTGCCAGCAGCGTAGAGGGGGTTTATTCACCCCTCAACTTT,TRBJ1-6,14,TRBV9,-,-
CASSLLGRGPAGELFF,TGTGCCAGCAGCCTTTTGGGCAGGGGGCCTGCCGGGGAGCTGTTTTTT,TRBJ2-2,16,TRBV21-1,-,few
CASSPGQATDYGYTF,TGTGCCAGCTCGCCGGGACAGGCTACCGACTATGGCTACACCTTC,TRBJ1-2,15,TRBV18,TRBD1,-
CASSLVTANTEAFF,TGCGCCAGCAGCTTGGTAACAGCTAACACTGAAGCTTTCTTT,TRBJ1-1,14,TRBV5-1,-,few
CASSQEALPGYTF,TGTGCCAGCAGCCAAGAGGCTCTCCCCGGCTACACCTTC,TRBJ1-2,13,TRBV4-2,-,once
CTSSQGRIGQAEETQYF,TGCACCAGCAGCCAAGGGCGGATAGGACAGGCCGAAGAGACCCAGTACTTC,TRBJ2-5,17,TRBV1,-,-
CAWSTQGVGYGYTF,TGTGCCTGGAGTACCCAGGGGGTTGGCTATGGCTACACCTTC,TRBJ1-2,14,TRBV30,TRBD1,-
CATSREPGKGEAFF,TGTGCCACCAGCAGAGAACCAGGGAAAGGGGAAGCTTTCTTT,TRBJ1-1,14,TRBV15,-,-
CASSPGGADYEQYF,TGTGCCAGCAGCCCCGGGGGGGCGGACTACGAGCAGTACTTC,TRBJ2-7,14,TRBV11-1,TRBD2,-
CASSLALADKETQYF,TGTGCCAGCAGCTTAGCTCTAGCGGATAAAGAGACCCAGTACTTC,TRBJ2-5,15,TRBV7-9,TRBD2,-
CTSRNSGAQETQYF,TGCACCAGCAGGAATAGCGGGGCTCAAGAGACCCAGTACTTC,TRBJ2-5,14,TRBV1,-,-
CASSLAPWTVQETQYF,TGTGCCAGCAGCTTAGCGCCCTGGACAGTTCAAGAGACCCAGTACTTC,TRBJ2-5,16,TRBV7-6,-,-
CASSEGNTQYF,TGCGCCAGCAGTGAGGGCAATACGCAGTATTTT,TRBJ2-3,11,TRBV5-1,-,-
CASSQGGGSYEQYF,TGCGCCAGCAGCCAAGGCGGGGGCTCCTACGAGCAGTACTTC,TRBJ2-7,14,TRBV4-3,TRBD2,-
CASSLPRTGSGEQYF,TGTGCCAGCAGCTTACCGAGGACAGGGTCGGGCGAGCAGTACTTC,TRBJ2-7,15,TRBV7-2,TRBD1,-
CASSPTPASGNTIYF,TGTGCCAGCAGCCCCACACCTGCCTCTGGAAACACCATATATTTT,TRBJ1-3,15,TRBV5-4,-,-
CASSTPGPPSISQHF,TGTGCCAGCAGTACGCCAGGGCCCCCGTCAATATCCCAGCATTTT,TRBJ1-5,15,TRBV28,-,-
CASSSGLELVQETQYF,TGCGCCAGCAGCTCCGGACTGGAGCTGGTTCAAGAGACCCAGTACTTC,TRBJ2-5,16,TRBV5-1,-,-
CASSSEGAHNEQFF,TGTGCCAGCAGTTCTGAGGGGGCCCACAATGAGCAGTTCTTC,TRBJ2-1,14,TRBV27,TRBD1,-
CASSLREYEQYF,TGTGCCAGCAGTCTCAGGGAATACGAGCAGTACTTC,TRBJ2-7,12,TRBV6-1,-,-
CASSLDRSEAFF,TGCGCCAGCAGCTTGGACCGCAGTGAAGCTTTCTTT,TRBJ1-1,12,TRBV5-1,-,-
CAWSEGGDTEAFF,TGTGCCTGGAGTGAAGGGGGGGACACTGAAGCTTTCTTT,TRBJ1-1,13,TRBV30,-,-
CASSAGQGDADTQYF,TGTGCCAGCAGTGCCGGACAGGGAGACGCAGATACGCAGTATTTT,TRBJ2-3,15,TRBV6-4,TRBD1,few
CASRLRQGPNTEAFF,TGTGCCAGCAGGCTAAGACAGGGGCCGAACACTGAAGCTTTCTTT,TRBJ1-1,15,TRBV27,TRBD1,-
CASGSPLPERF,TGTGCTAGTGGCTCCCCCCTTCCAGAGCGTTTT,TRBJ1-1,11,TRBV12-5,-,-
CAITGDRGNTEAFF,TGTGCCATCACGGGGGACAGGGGGAACACTGAAGCTTTCTTT,TRBJ1-1,14,TRBV10-3,TRBD1,few
CASRPRGSSYNEQFF,TGTGCCAGCAGACCAAGGGGGAGCTCCTACAATGAGCAGTTCTTC,TRBJ2-1,15,TRBV6-6,-,-
CASSLSGQRGQPQNF,TGTGCCAGCAGCTTATCGGGACAGAGGGGTCAGCCCCAGAATTTT,TRBJ1-5,15,TRBV5-6,TRBD1,-
CATKSGTSYEQYF,TGTGCCACCAAATCCGGGACTTCATACGAGCAGTACTTC,TRBJ2-7,13,TRBV6-1,-,once
CATRTGGGEKLFF,TGTGCCACCCGAACAGGGGGCGGCGAAAAACTGTTTTTT,TRBJ1-4,13,TRBV15,TRBD1,-
CASKDRGQTQYF,TGTGCCAGCAAAGACAGGGGACAGACCCAGTACTTC,TRBJ2-5,12,TRBV2,TRBD1,-
CASSSTGRRRGYTF,TGTGCCAGCAGTTCCACAGGCCGGCGGCGTGGCTACACCTTC,TRBJ1-2,14,TRBV6-5,-,-
CASSPRSPGTDTQYF,TGTGCCAGCAGCCCCCGCTCCCCGGGGACAGATACGCAGTATTTT,TRBJ2-3,15,TRBV7-2,-,-
CASSLDSPSGSYEQYF,TGTGCCAGCAGCTTAGACTCGCCTAGCGGATCCTACGAGCAGTACTTC,TRBJ2-7,16,TRBV7-6,TRBD2,-
CASSLGTGLSYEQYF,TGTGCCAGCAGCCTAGGGACAGGGCTCTCCTACGAGCAGTACTTC,TRBJ2-7,15,TRBV14,TRBD1,-
CASRLTLWDRESNQPQHF,TGTGCCAGCAGACTGACACTATGGGACAGGGAATCCAATCAGCCCCAGCATTTT,TRBJ1-5,18,TRBV2,TRBD1,-
CASSTAGWQFF,TGTGCCAGCAGCACCGCGGGTTGGCAGTTCTTC,TRBJ2-1,11,TRBV7-8,-,-
CASSYTPSSPHEQYF,TGTGCCAGCAGCTATACTCCTTCCTCACCCCACGAGCAGTACTTC,TRBJ2-7,15,TRBV14,-,-
CAGSQRQGVTDTQYF,TGTGCCGGCAGTCAGAGACAGGGAGTCACAGATACGCAGTATTTT,TRBJ2-3,15,TRBV6-5,TRBD1,-
CASSLASPGPEAFF,TGTGCCAGCAGCTTGGCATCCCCAGGCCCTGAAGCTTTCTTT,TRBJ1-1,14,TRBV5-6,-,-